The 9 T cell receptor beta chains in this list originate from one sample, sequenced in a study of blood T cell repertoires in COVID-19. Using immunoSEQ multiplex PCR, the repertoire was profiled, and TCRdb retains in-frame clones only, with some absent. In the table there are some 130,000 clones, more than 60% of which are singletons. The sample consisted of peripheral blood. These receptors were taken from a woman in her seventies with acute or convalescent COVID-19.

This clone was recorded once. This sequence joins TRBV2 and TRBJ2-1; TRBD2 agrees at 10 bases. V lost 7 bases to trimming and J lost 7 bases; unmatched junction nucleotides: 7. The CDR3 spans 14 residues. In germline, CDR1 is SNHLY, CDR2 FYNNEI. CDR3 in DNA: TGTGCCAGCATCGAACTAGCGGGGTATAATGAGCAGTTCTTC. This translates into CASIELAGYNEQFF.

This chain uses TRBV27 with TRBJ2-7; TRBD2 matches at 9 bases. J lost 6 bases, V lost 11 bases, and 5 bases had no gene match. The CDR3 is made up of 11 amino acids. CDR1 is MNHEY, CDR2 SMNVEV, per germline (reference sequence). The CDR3 coding sequence is TGTGCCCGCGGGGGGGGGAGCGAGCAGTACTTC. Translation gives CARGGGSEQYF.

The genes are TRBV28 and TRBJ2-7; TRBD1 might be the D (5 bases). This CDR3 spans 14 amino acids. The V gene's germline CDR1 is MDHEN and CDR2 SYDVKM. Deletions cut 3 bases from V and 2 bases from J, with 11 bases between. CDR3 in amino acids: CASSFSRVPYEQYF. In nucleotides, the CDR3 is TGTGCCAGCAGTTTCAGCAGGGTCCCCTACGAGCAGTACTTC.

The chain uses TRBV5-6 and TRBJ2-1; tentatively, D is TRBD1 (6 bases). Per the germline V gene, CDR1 is SGHDT and CDR2 is YYEEEE. The CDR3 runs to 15 residues. The V and J ends lost 2 bases and 0 bases respectively, with 9 bases between them. The CDR3 DNA is TGTGCCAGCAGCTTTAGGACAGTCTCCTACAATGAGCAGTTCTTC. Its protein product is CASSFRTVSYNEQFF.

This clone was detected a few times. The chain uses TRBV19 and TRBJ2-1, with 8 bases aligning to TRBD2. In germline, CDR1 is LNHDA, CDR2 SQIVND (reference sequence). The trim removed 3 bases at V and 2 bases at J, leaving 9 bases unmatched. There are 17 residues in the CDR3. The DNA of the CDR3 is TGTGCCAGTAGTATGTGGTTGGAAGCGGGGGCCTACAATGAGCAGTTCTTC. Amino acids: CASSMWLEAGAYNEQFF.

This clone occurred once. V usage is TRBV5-4 and J usage is TRBJ1-6; TRBD1 might be the D (6 bases). The CDR3 has 15 residues. Trimming took off 4 bases at V and 3 bases at J, with 11 bases between the two ends. Looked up from germline, CDR1 is SGHNT and CDR2 is YYREEE (reference sequence). The CDR3 DNA reads as TGTGCCAGCAGCAAAGGACAGAACTATAATTCACCCCTCCACTTT. Translated: CASSKGQNYNSPLHF. Combining the CDR3 with reference TRBV5-4 and TRBJ1-6 gives the whole variable domain ETGVTQSPTHLIKTRGQQVTLRCSSQSGHNTVSWYQQALGQGPQFIFQYYREEENGRGNFPPRFSGLQFPNYSSELNVNALELDDSALYLCASSKGQNYNSPLHFGNGTRLTVT.

The genes are TRBV5-4 and TRBJ1-2; TRBD1 is a possible D gene (6 bases). V was trimmed by 5 bases and J by 4 bases, leaving 18 bases between them. The CDR3 totals 15 residues. Per germline, CDR1 SGHNT and CDR2 YYREEE (reference sequence). In DNA, the CDR3 is TGTGCCAGCAGTAGATATGACGCACAGGGCTATGGCTACACCTTC. This encodes CASSRYDAQGYGYTF.

Comment on this clone: At one end, the junction sequence differs from germline, possibly due to a read error. Other DNA sequences in the sample encode the same CDR3. This chain uses TRBV5-1 with TRBJ1-6; a possible D gene is TRBD1 (5 bases). From germline, CDR1 is SGHRS and CDR2 YFSETQ. The CDR3 consists of 15 residues. The CDR3 bases are TGCGCCAGTAGCTTGGGGAGGGGAGGGAATTCACCCCTCCACTTT. Translating it yields CASSLGRGGNSPLHF.

The chain employs TRBV21-1 and TRBJ2-3; TRBD1, the table's D call, was not compared with the DNA. TRBV21-1 is noted as a pseudogene. This CDR3 comprises 18 residues. CDR3 nucleotide sequence: TGTGCCAGCAGCAAAATGGTCGGTGGGGACACGTTTCTAGATACGCAGTATTTT. Encoded protein: CASSKMVGGDTFLDTQYF.